A single count supports the clone carrying this T cell receptor beta chain. This table comes from immunoSEQ multiplex PCR, and its TCRdb copy is limited to in-frame clones, with some not included. The sample carries over 100,000 clones, around 83% recorded once. These data belong to a study of T cell clones after liver transplantation. Trimming removed 5 bases at V and 0 bases at J, with 11 bases between. Germline CDR1 SEHNR, CDR2 FQNEAQ (reference sequence). This CDR3 is built from 15 residues. The sample in question was CD4+ T cells from blood, obtained before liver transplant. The origin of this receptor is a human donor who received a liver transplant. This chain uses TRBV7-9 with TRBJ2-4; D is possibly TRBD2 (6 bases). The CDR3 reads CASSPPRGAKNIQYF. CDR3 DNA sequence: TGTGCCAGCAGCCCTCCGCGGGGAGCCAAAAACATTCAGTACTTC.